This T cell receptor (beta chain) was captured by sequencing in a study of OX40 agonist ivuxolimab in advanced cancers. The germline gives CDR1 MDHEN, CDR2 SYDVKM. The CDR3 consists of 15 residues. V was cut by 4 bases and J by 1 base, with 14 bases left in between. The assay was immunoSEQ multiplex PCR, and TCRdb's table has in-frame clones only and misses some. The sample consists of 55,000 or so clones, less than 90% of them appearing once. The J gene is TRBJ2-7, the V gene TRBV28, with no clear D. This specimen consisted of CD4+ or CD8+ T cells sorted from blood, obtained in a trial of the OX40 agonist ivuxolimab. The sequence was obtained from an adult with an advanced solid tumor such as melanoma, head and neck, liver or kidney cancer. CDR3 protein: CASSSPAGGSYEQYF. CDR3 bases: TGTGCCAGCAGTTCTCCGGCAGGTGGGTCCTACGAGCAGTACTTC.